A selection of T cell receptor beta chains follows, all from one sample in a study of blood T cell repertoires in COVID-19. Generated by immunoSEQ multiplex PCR, the TCRdb table keeps only in-frame clones and is missing some. Seen here are under 200,000 clones, 65% to 90% observed once, and the top ten hold more than 1.5%. Sequenced sample: peripheral blood. These receptors originate from a human donor in a cohort sampled during active COVID-19. Each CDR3 is given with its conserved first and last residue. The D gene is left open where the match is weak. The size entry is marked missing in some rows and otherwise reads once, few, many or a size class.

clone_size: -
d_call: TRBD1
cdr3_length: 14
v_call: TRBV18
j_call: TRBJ2-1
cdr3_nt: TGTGCCAGCTCACTGGACAGGGCCTACAATGAGCAGTTCTTC
cdr3_aa: CASSLDRAYNEQFF

clone_size: -
d_call: -
cdr3_length: 18
v_call: TRBV3-1/TRBV3-2
j_call: TRBJ2-2
cdr3_nt: TGTGCCAGCAGCCAAGATCGGGGGAGAACATCTAACACCGGGGAGCTGTTTTTT
cdr3_aa: CASSQDRGRTSNTGELFF

clone_size: -
d_call: TRBD1
cdr3_length: 14
v_call: TRBV27
j_call: TRBJ1-2
cdr3_nt: TGTGCCAGCAGTTCCGGACAGGGGAACTATGGCTACACCTTC
cdr3_aa: CASSSGQGNYGYTF

clone_size: -
d_call: TRBD1
cdr3_length: 14
v_call: TRBV6-5
j_call: TRBJ2-7
cdr3_nt: TGTGCCAGCAGTAGGGGGACAGGCACTTACGAGCAGTACTTC
cdr3_aa: CASSRGTGTYEQYF

clone_size: -
d_call: TRBD1
cdr3_length: 15
v_call: TRBV3-1/TRBV3-2
j_call: TRBJ1-2
cdr3_nt: TGTGCCAGCAGCTTACGACAGGGGGTGAACTATGGCTACACCTTC
cdr3_aa: CASSLRQGVNYGYTF

clone_size: -
d_call: -
cdr3_length: 14
v_call: TRBV10-1
j_call: TRBJ2-7
cdr3_nt: TGCGCCAGCAGTGAGTCGGGCAGGGCCTACGAGCAGTACTTC
cdr3_aa: CASSESGRAYEQYF

clone_size: -
d_call: -
cdr3_length: 12
v_call: TRBV5-6
j_call: TRBJ2-3
cdr3_nt: TGTGCCAGCAGCCTAGGGGGAAATACGCAGTATTTT
cdr3_aa: CASSLGGNTQYF

clone_size: -
d_call: TRBD1
cdr3_length: 13
v_call: TRBV6-6
j_call: TRBJ1-2
cdr3_nt: TGTGCCAGCAGTTACGACAGGGACTATGGCTACACCTTC
cdr3_aa: CASSYDRDYGYTF

clone_size: -
d_call: -
cdr3_length: 16
v_call: TRBV9
j_call: TRBJ1-4
cdr3_nt: TGTGCCAGCAGCGCCCATTTACAGGGCGGGAATGAAAAACTGTTTTTT
cdr3_aa: CASSAHLQGGNEKLFF

clone_size: -
d_call: TRBD1
cdr3_length: 16
v_call: TRBV7-3
j_call: TRBJ1-1
cdr3_nt: TGTGCCAGCAGCTTAACGAGAACAGGGGCGAACACTGAAGCTTTCTTT
cdr3_aa: CASSLTRTGANTEAFF

clone_size: -
d_call: -
cdr3_length: 16
v_call: TRBV12-2
j_call: TRBJ2-3
cdr3_nt: TGTGCAAGTCGCTCTCGGATAGCGGGGGACACAGATACGCAGTATTTT
cdr3_aa: CASRSRIAGDTDTQYF

clone_size: -
d_call: -
cdr3_length: 16
v_call: TRBV10-1
j_call: TRBJ1-2
cdr3_nt: TGCGCCAAAACTACGGGGGGGGCAGGGTGGCACTATGGCTACACCTTC
cdr3_aa: CAKTTGGAGWHYGYTF

clone_size: -
d_call: TRBD2
cdr3_length: 14
v_call: TRBV5-4
j_call: TRBJ2-3
cdr3_nt: TGTGCCAGCAAAGACGGGGGGGCCACAGATACGCAGTATTTT
cdr3_aa: CASKDGGATDTQYF

clone_size: -
d_call: -
cdr3_length: 13
v_call: TRBV21-1
j_call: TRBJ2-7
cdr3_nt: TGTGCCAGCAGGAGACAGGGTCCTTACGAGCAGTACTTC
cdr3_aa: CASRRQGPYEQYF

clone_size: -
d_call: -
cdr3_length: 15
v_call: TRBV7-9
j_call: TRBJ2-2
cdr3_nt: TGTGCCAGCAGCCCGGACAGACCGAACACCGGGGAGCTGTTTTTT
cdr3_aa: CASSPDRPNTGELFF

clone_size: -
d_call: TRBD1
cdr3_length: 17
v_call: TRBV5-4
j_call: TRBJ1-2
cdr3_nt: TGTGCCAGCAGCCCATCGACAGGGATTCCCCCAACGGGCGGCTACACCTTC
cdr3_aa: CASSPSTGIPPTGGYTF

clone_size: -
d_call: TRBD1
cdr3_length: 15
v_call: TRBV11-1
j_call: TRBJ2-7
cdr3_nt: TGTGCCAGCAGCTTAGAAGGGACAGCGTCCTACGAGCAGTACTTC
cdr3_aa: CASSLEGTASYEQYF

clone_size: -
d_call: -
cdr3_length: 13
v_call: TRBV20-1
j_call: TRBJ2-7
cdr3_nt: TGCAGTGCTAGTCAGGGGCCCACCTACGAGCAGTACTTC
cdr3_aa: CSASQGPTYEQYF

clone_size: -
d_call: TRBD1
cdr3_length: 16
v_call: TRBV4-3
j_call: TRBJ1-5
cdr3_nt: TGCGCCAGCAGCCAAGATATCGGGACAGGGGATCAGCCCCAGCATTTT
cdr3_aa: CASSQDIGTGDQPQHF

clone_size: -
d_call: -
cdr3_length: 14
v_call: TRBV18
j_call: TRBJ1-4
cdr3_nt: TGTGCCAGCTCACCACGGGAGGGTAATGAAAAACTGTTTTTT
cdr3_aa: CASSPREGNEKLFF

clone_size: once
d_call: -
cdr3_length: 13
v_call: TRBV20-1
j_call: TRBJ1-2
cdr3_nt: TGCAGTGCTAGTGCAAGGGGAGGCTATGGCTACACCTTC
cdr3_aa: CSASARGGYGYTF

clone_size: few
d_call: TRBD2
cdr3_length: 14
v_call: TRBV6-4
j_call: TRBJ2-2
cdr3_nt: TGTGCCAGCAGTGACCTAGCGGGTACCGGGGAGCTGTTTTTT
cdr3_aa: CASSDLAGTGELFF

clone_size: once
d_call: TRBD2
cdr3_length: 15
v_call: TRBV2
j_call: TRBJ2-3
cdr3_nt: TGTGCCAGCACTCCAACTAGCGGGGTCACAGATACGCAGTATTTT
cdr3_aa: CASTPTSGVTDTQYF

clone_size: -
d_call: TRBD2
cdr3_length: 15
v_call: TRBV5-1
j_call: TRBJ2-3
cdr3_nt: TGCGCCAGCAGCTTGGGGCTAGCGGTCACAGATACGCAGTATTTT
cdr3_aa: CASSLGLAVTDTQYF

clone_size: -
d_call: TRBD1
cdr3_length: 19
v_call: TRBV6-2/TRBV6-3
j_call: TRBJ1-5
cdr3_nt: TGTGCCAGCAGTCACAGGGGACAGGGAACATTGTATAGCAATCAGCCCCAGCATTTT
cdr3_aa: CASSHRGQGTLYSNQPQHF

clone_size: -
d_call: TRBD2
cdr3_length: 15
v_call: TRBV9
j_call: TRBJ2-1
cdr3_nt: TGTGCCAGCAGCGTAGTCGGAGCGGGGGACAATGAGCAGTTCTTC
cdr3_aa: CASSVVGAGDNEQFF

clone_size: -
d_call: TRBD1
cdr3_length: 15
v_call: TRBV3-1/TRBV3-2
j_call: TRBJ1-2
cdr3_nt: TGTGCCAGCAGCCAAGAGAGGGACAGGGGGCATGGCTACACCTTC
cdr3_aa: CASSQERDRGHGYTF

clone_size: -
d_call: -
cdr3_length: 13
v_call: TRBV28
j_call: TRBJ2-7
cdr3_nt: TGTGCCAGCACCTTCGAACAGGGCCGCGAGCAGTACTTC
cdr3_aa: CASTFEQGREQYF

clone_size: -
d_call: TRBD2
cdr3_length: 15
v_call: TRBV7-9
j_call: TRBJ2-7
cdr3_nt: TGTGCCAGCAGCAGCCGCGGGAGGGCCTCCTACGAGCAGTACTTC
cdr3_aa: CASSSRGRASYEQYF

clone_size: -
d_call: -
cdr3_length: 14
v_call: TRBV10-1
j_call: TRBJ1-4
cdr3_nt: TGCGCCAGCAGAGTTAACAGGAGCAATGAAAAACTGTTTTTT
cdr3_aa: CASRVNRSNEKLFF

clone_size: -
d_call: TRBD1
cdr3_length: 15
v_call: TRBV9
j_call: TRBJ1-6
cdr3_nt: TGTGCCAGCAGCGAGTGGGGACAGGGTGATTCACCCCTCCACTTT
cdr3_aa: CASSEWGQGDSPLHF